These T cell receptor beta chains were read from a single sample in a study of response to subunit inactivated influenza vaccine. A single record per CDR3 protein comes from TCRdb applying MiXCR to the RT-PCR reads. This table holds 600,000 to 850,000 distinct CDR3 sequences, 14% found once. Here the sequenced sample was PBMCs from blood, taken 14 days before vaccination. These receptors were taken from a man over 45 who received an inactivated influenza vaccine. Both conserved end residues are trimmed from each CDR3.

>TRBV6-2/TRBV6-3
ASSYSRALYPTYEQY
>TRBV12-3/TRBV12-4
ASSLAGNTEAF
>TRBV7-6
ASSQEASGSPYEQY
>TRBV5-1
ASRAGTSGTDTQY
>TRBV4-3
ASSRQFGVGTDTQY
>TRBV3-1
ASSQGIGEQF
>TRBV4-3
ASSPDYYTGELF
>TRBV6-1
ASSPVERIMETQY
>TRBV10-3
AISETGLAGDNEQF
>TRBV2
ASSPDSLPLQGQF
>TRBV28
ASSFITGVNQPQH